The 10 T cell receptor beta chains in this list originate from one sample, sequenced in a study of blood T cell repertoires in COVID-19. This table comes from immunoSEQ multiplex PCR, and its TCRdb copy is limited to in-frame clones, with some not included. The table has about 200,000 clones, around 85% seen once. Material for sequencing was peripheral blood. The receptors were gathered from a woman in her seventies with COVID-19, enrolled during active disease.

The genes are TRBV7-2 and TRBJ2-7; D uncertain. Germline lookup yields CDR1 SGHTA and CDR2 FQGNSA. Trimming took 2 bases from V and 3 from J, leaving 5 bases between them. The CDR3 sequence is 12 residues long. The CDR3: CASSLSGYEQYF. The CDR3 nucleotides are TGTGCCAGCAGCTTATCAGGCTACGAGCAGTACTTC.

The chain is built from TRBV7-9 and TRBJ1-6, with a weak D call TRBD1 (6 bases). Germline lookup yields CDR1 SEHNR and CDR2 FQNEAQ (reference sequence). V was cut by 6 bases and J by 5 bases, with 11 bases left in between. The CDR3 loop spans 14 amino acids. CDR3 sequence (DNA): TGTGCCAGCAGGGCGGACAGCAATAATTCACCCCTCCACTTT. Translated: CASRADSNNSPLHF. Looking up the rest from reference TRBV7-9 and TRBJ1-6 gives the full variable domain: DTGVSQNPRHKITKRGQNVTFRCDPISEHNRLYWYRQTLGQGPEFLTYFQNEAQLEKSRLLSDRFSAERPKGSFSTLEIQRTEQGDSAMYLCASRADSNNSPLHFGNGTRLTVT.

J is TRBJ1-1 and V is TRBV7-9, with TRBD1 as a possible D gene (6 bases). The CDR3 is made up of 16 amino acids. Germline values: CDR1 SEHNR, CDR2 FQNEAQ (reference sequence). Trimming shortened V by 4 bases and J by 0 bases, and 15 bases separated the two germline ends. The CDR3 sequence: CASSSAPGQMNTEAFF. CDR3 sequence (DNA): TGTGCCAGCAGCTCCGCCCCGGGACAAATGAACACTGAAGCTTTCTTT.

Turning to this clone: One junction end does not reproduce the germline sequence, and a read error may be involved. The genes are TRBV7-2 and TRBJ2-5; D is perhaps TRBD2 (5 bases). The CDR3 has 15 amino acids. The germline gives CDR1 SGHTA, CDR2 FQGNSA. The CDR3 reads CASSPSVRAVSNGDF. The DNA for the CDR3 is TGTGCCAGCAGCCCTTCGGTACGAGCAGTTTCGAACGGGGACTTC.

The chain couples TRBV6-6 to TRBJ1-6; TRBD1 aligns across 9 bases. The CDR3 loop spans 15 amino acids. Germline V gives CDR1 MNHNY, CDR2 SVGAGI (reference sequence). With 6 bases clipped from V and 5 bases from J, the junction kept 5 bases outside the gene matches. The CDR3 DNA follows: TGTGCCAGCAGGGCCGGACAGGGGAATAATTCACCCCTCCACTTT. It translates to CASRAGQGNNSPLHF.

The V call is TRBV18, the J call TRBJ1-2, with D perhaps matching TRBD1 (6 bases). Germline CDR1 KGHSH, CDR2 LQKENI. V shed 3 bases and J shed 8 bases, with 10 bases lying between them. The CDR3 loop spans 12 amino acids. This chain's CDR3 is CASSPSGQGYTF. Written as DNA, the CDR3 is TGTGCCAGCTCACCTTCAGGACAGGGCTACACCTTC.

The chain combines TRBV6-5 with TRBJ1-1, with D possibly TRBD1 on 5 matching bases. The germline V and J ends were trimmed by 6 bases and 4 bases, with 9 bases remaining between them. CDR3 length equals 12 residues. CDR1 MNHEY and CDR2 SVGAGI come from the germline V gene. DNA for the CDR3: TGTGCCAGCAGCGGGGGGGGCACTGAAGCTTTCTTT. It specifies CASSGGGTEAFF.

J is TRBJ2-7 and V is TRBV15, with D possibly matching TRBD2 (7 bases). The V and J ends lost 8 bases and 3 bases respectively, with 23 bases between them. Germline loops: CDR1 LNHNV, CDR2 YYDKDF (reference sequence). This CDR3 is built from 16 residues. The DNA of the CDR3 is TGTGCCACCGCAGTTGGGGGGGGCCAAGGATTCTACGAGCAGTACTTC. Its protein is CATAVGGGQGFYEQYF.

The gene calls are TRBV25-1 and TRBJ1-2, with no clear D. The V end lost 4 bases, the J end lost 2 bases, and 5 bases lay between the germline ends. Per the germline V gene, CDR1 is MGHDK and CDR2 is SYGVNS. The CDR3 has 12 amino acids. As DNA, the CDR3 is TGTGCCAGCAGTGCGGTGAACTATGGCTACACCTTC. Protein sequence: CASSAVNYGYTF.

The chain couples TRBV6-5 to TRBJ2-5; no reliable D call. Trimming removed 0 bases at V and 2 bases at J, with 7 bases between. The length of the CDR3 is 14 residues. In germline, CDR1 is MNHEY, CDR2 SVGAGI. The CDR3, as DNA: TGTGCCAGCAGTTACTCCCAGATACAAGAGACCCAGTACTTC. It translates to CASSYSQIQETQYF.